The 14 T cell receptor beta chains given below trace back to one sample, sequenced in a study of OX40 agonist ivuxolimab in advanced cancers. The data were produced by immunoSEQ multiplex PCR, yet TCRdb's version contains in-frame clones alone and is incomplete. The sample gives about 43,000 clones, approximately 90% of which show up once; 20% to 30% is in the top ten. The sample here was CD4+ or CD8+ T cells sorted from blood, taken in a trial of the OX40 agonist ivuxolimab. All receptors come from an adult with an advanced solid tumor such as melanoma, head and neck, liver or kidney cancer.

The CDR3 sequence: CSVEPAGQGIREQYF. The CDR3 region has the DNA TGCAGCGTTGAGCCGGCGGGACAGGGAATAAGAGAGCAGTACTTC. The chain joins TRBV29-1 to TRBJ2-7; 9 bases align to TRBD1. The junction had 13 bases not matched to a gene; V was cut back by 3 bases and J by 7 bases. Germline values: CDR1 SQVTM, CDR2 ANQGSEA. The CDR3 is made up of 15 amino acids.

V usage is TRBV19 and J usage is TRBJ2-1, with 7 bases aligning to TRBD2. CDR1 and CDR2 (germline): LNHDA, SQIVND (reference sequence). After removal of 2 bases from V and 0 bases from J, the junction contained 4 bases not matched to a gene. CDR3 size: 16 residues. The DNA of the CDR3 is TGTGCCAGTAGTATATCCGGGACTACCTCCTACAATGAGCAGTTCTTC. Amino acids: CASSISGTTSYNEQFF. Variable domain in full (rest from reference TRBV19 and TRBJ2-1): DGGITQSPKYLFRKEGQNVTLSCEQNLNHDAMYWYRQDPGQGLRLIYYSQIVNDFQKGDIAEGYSVSREKKESFPLTVTSAQKNPTAFYLCASSISGTTSYNEQFFGPGTRLTVL.

Concerning this clone: This CDR3 is also generated by other DNA sequences in the sample. The gene calls are TRBV4-1 and TRBJ2-7; D gene ambiguous. CDR3 size: 13 residues. CDR1 is MGHRA, CDR2 YSYEKL, per germline. Trimming took 0 bases from V and 2 from J, leaving 5 bases between them. CDR3 amino acids: CASSQEGPYEQYF. The DNA of the CDR3 is TGCGCCAGCAGCCAAGAGGGTCCCTACGAGCAGTACTTC.

This chain links TRBV4-1 with TRBJ1-4; TRBD1 is a possible D gene (5 bases). Germline V gives CDR1 MGHRA, CDR2 YSYEKL. The CDR3 is made up of 15 amino acids. V dropped 5 bases and J dropped 0 bases, with 10 bases sitting between them. The CDR3 spells CASSSWDATNEKLFF. The CDR3 DNA reads as TGCGCCAGCAGCTCATGGGACGCAACTAATGAAAAACTGTTTTTT.

The rearrangement uses TRBV15 and TRBJ2-7; the D is unclear. CDR1 and CDR2 from the germline V gene are LNHNV and YYDKDF (reference sequence). V was trimmed by 3 bases and J by 0 bases, leaving 9 bases between them. This CDR3 region has 14 residues. CDR3 sequence reads: CATSRWEVSYEQYF. The CDR3 DNA sequence: TGTGCCACCAGCAGGTGGGAAGTCTCCTACGAGCAGTACTTC.

This clone is labeled as medium-sized. The chain recombines TRBV9 with TRBJ1-3; no reliable D call. Germline loops: CDR1 SGDLS, CDR2 YYNGEE. The CDR3 contains 16 residues. V was shortened by 0 bases and J by 2 bases, with 12 bases between the two germline ends. In DNA form, the CDR3 reads TGTGCCAGCAGCGTAGCTTATAGGGCGACTGGAAACACCATATATTTT. It translates to CASSVAYRATGNTIYF.

This rearrangement joins TRBV15 to TRBJ2-1; 12 positions agree with TRBD2. This CDR3 comprises 18 residues. V shed 4 bases and J 2 bases; nucleotides not matched to a gene: 9. CDR1 and CDR2 from the germline V gene are LNHNV and YYDKDF (reference sequence). CDR3 sequence: CATSKRRTSGTPYNEQFF. The CDR3 region has the DNA TGTGCCACCAGCAAGCGTCGGACTAGCGGGACTCCCTACAATGAGCAGTTCTTC.

V usage is TRBV28 and J usage is TRBJ2-5, with TRBD1 identical over 7 bases. This CDR3 region has 13 residues. Unmatched junction bases numbered 6, after V lost 6 bases and J lost 5 bases. The germline CDR1 and CDR2 sequences are MDHEN and SYDVKM. CDR3 nucleotides: TGTGCCAGCAGACCAACAGGGGTGGAGACCCAGTACTTC. This gives the protein CASRPTGVETQYF.

This chain uses TRBV27 with TRBJ2-1, with D unclear. CDR1 is MNHEY and CDR2 is SMNVEV in the germline V gene (reference sequence). Between the trimmed V and J ends, which lost 3 bases and 6 bases, there was a span of 6 bases. The CDR3 loop spans 12 amino acids. The CDR3 DNA reads as TGTGCCAGCAGTTTGTCCCGCAATGAGCAGTTCTTC. It is translated as CASSLSRNEQFF.

The J gene is TRBJ2-1, the V gene TRBV9; 7 bases agree with TRBD1. This CDR3 is 14 amino acids long. CDR1 and CDR2 (germline): SGDLS, YYNGEE. Losses at the gene ends were 0 bases for V and 5 bases for J; bases not matched to a gene: 2. This CDR3 reads CASSVARGNNEQFF. The CDR3 DNA reads as TGTGCCAGCAGCGTAGCCAGGGGGAACAATGAGCAGTTCTTC.

The rearrangement joins TRBV27 to TRBJ2-7, with 7 nucleotides matching TRBD2. The CDR3 consists of 15 residues. From germline, CDR1 is MNHEY and CDR2 SMNVEV (reference sequence). V shed 6 bases and J 1 base; nucleotides not matched to a gene: 9. CDR3 sequence: CASSPDGGGSYEQYF. CDR3 bases: TGTGCCAGCAGCCCGGACGGGGGAGGGTCCTACGAGCAGTACTTC.

V is TRBV7-9 and J is TRBJ2-3; 8 bases are shared with TRBD2. CDR3 length: 15 amino acids. CDR1 and CDR2 (germline): SEHNR, FQNEAQ (reference sequence). The V segment lost 4 bases and the J segment 2 bases; nucleotides outside the gene matches: 5. CDR3 residues: CASSSTSGDTDTQYF. Written as DNA, the CDR3 is TGTGCCAGCAGCTCAACTAGCGGAGACACAGATACGCAGTATTTT.

This clone was detected only once. The chain employs TRBV28 and TRBJ1-1, with D unclear. Trimming removed 8 bases from V and 1 base from J, with 17 bases in between. CDR3 size: 15 residues. Germline CDR1 MDHEN, CDR2 SYDVKM. CDR3 sequence reads: CASGVIGAGNTEAFF. CDR3 sequence (DNA): TGTGCCAGCGGGGTGATTGGCGCTGGGAACACTGAAGCTTTCTTT. The full variable domain, its missing parts supplied by reference TRBV28 and TRBJ1-1, is DVKVTQSSRYLVKRTGEKVFLECVQDMDHENMFWYRQDPGLGLRLIYFSYDVKMKEKGDIPEGYSVSREKKERFSLILESASTNQTSMYLCASGVIGAGNTEAFFGQGTRLTVV.

The genes are TRBV10-3 and TRBJ1-1, with D perhaps TRBD1 (5 bases). Germline assignment: CDR1 ENHRY and CDR2 SYGVKD. The germline V and J ends were trimmed by 6 bases and 0 bases, with 17 bases remaining between them. CDR3 size: 16 residues. CDR3 bases: TGTGCCATCAGCCCCCAGGGCGCCCTTATGAACACTGAAGCTTTCTTT. Encoded protein: CAISPQGALMNTEAFF.